These T cell receptor beta chains were read from a single sample in a study of T cell repertoires in cytomegalovirus infection. Their antigen targets remain unknown. A single record per CDR3 protein comes from TCRdb applying MiXCR to the reads. The table lists around 100,000 distinct CDR3 sequences, 10% of them singletons, with 31% in the top ten. Sample: PBMCs, sequenced either directly or after in vitro stimulation (not recorded which). These TCRs come from a human donor in good health (CMV status not recorded). Some clones in this sample may be carry-over from other donors' samples. Each CDR3 is given with its conserved first and last residue. A D gene is named only where the DNA matches it firmly. Clone sizes are given selectively: once, few, many, or a class where the clone is expanded.

J,V,size,D,CDR3,DNA
TRBJ1-5,TRBV19,-,TRBD1,CASRDRGRSNQPQHF,TGTGCCAGTAGGGACAGGGGCAGAAGCAATCAGCCCCAGCATTTT
TRBJ2-1,TRBV12-3/TRBV12-4,many,TRBD2,CASSSPRGSGRERNEQFF,TGTGCCAGCAGCTCCCCCCGGGGTAGCGGGAGAGAACGGAATGAGCAGTTCTTC
TRBJ2-7,TRBV20-1,many,TRBD2,CSARLAGASYEQYF,TGCAGTGCGCGACTAGCGGGAGCGTCCTACGAGCAGTACTTC
TRBJ1-5,TRBV20-1,many,TRBD1,CSANRGNQPQHF,TGCAGTGCTAACAGGGGGAATCAGCCCCAGCATTTT
TRBJ2-3,TRBV19,few,TRBD2,CASSRTSREADTQYF,TGTGCCAGTAGTAGGACTAGTAGGGAAGCAGATACGCAGTATTTT
TRBJ1-1,TRBV7-9,many,-,CASRGTNTEAFF,TGTGCCAGCAGGGGGACGAACACTGAAGCTTTCTTT
TRBJ2-3,TRBV10-3,few,-,CAISDSLGSTDTQYF,TGTGCCATCAGTGATAGTCTGGGGTCCACAGATACGCAGTATTTT
TRBJ1-1,TRBV27,many,-,CASSFLAVGNTEAFF,TGTGCCAGCAGTTTCTTGGCAGTTGGGAACACTGAAGCTTTCTTT
TRBJ2-3,TRBV12-3/TRBV12-4,many,-,CASSWTASTDTQYF,TGTGCCAGCAGTTGGACGGCTAGCACAGATACGCAGTATTTT
TRBJ1-1,TRBV10-3,many,TRBD1,CAIRPGQGNTEAFF,TGTGCCATCAGGCCGGGACAGGGGAACACTGAAGCTTTCTTT
TRBJ2-3,TRBV12-3/TRBV12-4,-,-,CASRESADTQYF,TGTGCCAGCAGGGAGTCGGCAGATACGCAGTATTTT
TRBJ2-1,TRBV3-1,few,-,CASSQHSGHSYNEQFF,TGTGCCAGCAGCCAACATAGCGGCCACTCCTACAATGAGCAGTTCTTC
TRBJ2-7,TRBV7-2,many,-,CASSVRVAENYEQYF,TGTGCCAGCAGCGTAAGGGTGGCAGAAAACTACGAGCAGTACTTC
TRBJ2-7,TRBV11-2,many,-,CASSLRHPFSTSSYEQYF,TGTGCCAGCAGCTTAAGACACCCCTTTAGTACCAGCTCCTACGAGCAGTACTTC
TRBJ1-2,TRBV7-2,many,-,CASSLIDANYGYTF,TGTGCCAGCAGCTTAATCGACGCCAACTATGGCTACACCTTC
TRBJ1-1,TRBV5-1,few,TRBD1,CASSWGTGNVEAFF,TGCGCCAGCAGCTGGGGGACAGGGAACGTTGAAGCTTTCTTT
TRBJ2-3,TRBV7-2,few,-,CASSRQGGLTDTQYF,TGTGCCAGCAGCCGCCAGGGAGGTTTAACAGATACGCAGTATTTT
TRBJ2-1,TRBV27,-,TRBD1,CASSDRAPYNEQFF,TGTGCCAGCAGTGACAGGGCCCCCTACAATGAGCAGTTCTTC
TRBJ2-3,TRBV7-3,few,-,CASSDARDSDTQYF,TGTGCCAGCAGCGACGCCAGGGACTCAGATACGCAGTATTTT
TRBJ1-1,TRBV6-5,-,TRBD1,CASSKSQGAEAFF,TGTGCCAGCAGTAAATCACAGGGGGCTGAAGCTTTCTTT
TRBJ2-6,TRBV2,-,-,CASSVGSGANVLTF,TGTGCCAGCAGTGTCGGGTCTGGGGCCAACGTCCTGACTTTC
TRBJ2-1,TRBV11-2,-,TRBD2,CASSLLAGINEQFF,TGTGCCAGCAGCTTGCTAGCGGGTATTAATGAGCAGTTCTTC
TRBJ2-3,TRBV4-3,many,TRBD1,CASSQEGTGMGADTQYF,TGCGCCAGCAGCCAAGAGGGGACAGGGATGGGCGCAGATACGCAGTATTTT